One T cell receptor (beta chain) is described in this entry. The data originate from a study of blood T cell repertoires in COVID-19. Study-wide context: PBMCs, B-cell-depleted T cells, or T cells provided the cDNA or gDNA that made up the material.

Data came from immunoSEQ multiplex PCR; TCRdb stores just in-frame clones and leaves some out. The table includes a few hundred thousand clones, just under 85% detected once. The germline V gene encodes CDR1 SGHNT and CDR2 YENEEA. V lost 5 bases and J lost 7; bases outside the gene matches: 5. This CDR3 contains 13 residues. The clonotype originates from a woman aged 45 to 65 with active or convalescent COVID-19. Sequenced input: peripheral blood. V gene TRBV11-3 combines with J gene TRBJ1-2, with 9 bases lining up with TRBD1. The DNA of the CDR3 is TGTGCCAGCAGCCACTCGACAGGGGGTGGCTACACCTTC. The encoded protein is CASSHSTGGGYTF.